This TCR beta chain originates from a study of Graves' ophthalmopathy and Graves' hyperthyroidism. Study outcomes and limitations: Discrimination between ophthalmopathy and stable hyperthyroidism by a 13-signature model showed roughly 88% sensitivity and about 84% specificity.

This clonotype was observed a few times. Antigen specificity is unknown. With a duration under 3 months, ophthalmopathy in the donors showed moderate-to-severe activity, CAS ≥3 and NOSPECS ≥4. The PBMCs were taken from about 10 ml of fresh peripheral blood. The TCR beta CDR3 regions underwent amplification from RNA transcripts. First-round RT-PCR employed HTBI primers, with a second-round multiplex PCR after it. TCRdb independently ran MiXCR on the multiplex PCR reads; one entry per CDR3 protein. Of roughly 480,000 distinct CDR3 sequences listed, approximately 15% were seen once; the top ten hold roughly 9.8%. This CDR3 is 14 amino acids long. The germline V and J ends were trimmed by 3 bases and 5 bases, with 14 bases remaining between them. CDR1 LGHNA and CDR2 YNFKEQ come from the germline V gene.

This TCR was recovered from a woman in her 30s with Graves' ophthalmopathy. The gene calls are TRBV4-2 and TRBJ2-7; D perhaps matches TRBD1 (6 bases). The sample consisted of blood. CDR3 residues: CASSHTGQSHEQYF. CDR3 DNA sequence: TGTGCCAGCAGCCACACAGGACAGAGCCACGAGCAGTACTTC.